These 32 T cell receptor beta chains were sequenced from one sample in a study of CD4 T cells in relation to SARS-CoV-2 and coronaviruses (dated by TCRdb to the early 2020s). The method was the immunoSEQ multiplex PCR assay. The table comes from immuneACCESS by way of TCRdb, which keeps in-frame sequences with V and J called. Part of the clones is missing from these tables; in studies checked, under half for an unresolved V gene and the rest for unknown reasons. The sample has about 26,000 clones on record, 75% of them singletons. In total, the top ten clones hold approximately 12% of the sample. Their antigens are not known. CD4+ T cells from unexposed donors were collected before the COVID-19 pandemic (2011-2018). After about 10 days of culture, CD4+ T cells were isolated with the EasySep CD4+ T cell isolation kit. The sequencing sample was made of CD4+ T cells from PBMCs, cultured in vitro. These receptors all come from a human donor in good health.

V usage is TRBV4-1 and J usage is TRBJ1-1; TRBD1 is a possible D gene (6 bases). The germline CDR1 and CDR2 sequences are MGHRA and YSYEKL. The V gene lost 0 bases and the J gene lost 7 bases, with 18 bases spanning the gap. This CDR3 is built from 16 residues. The CDR3 DNA sequence: TGCGCCAGCAGCCAAGATAGGGTTAACCAGGGGTATGAAGCTTTCTTT. It yields the protein CASSQDRVNQGYEAFF.

CDR3 sequence reads: CSASGTSGGNTGELFF. The CDR3 region has the DNA TGCAGCGCCTCCGGGACTAGCGGGGGGAACACCGGGGAGCTGTTTTTT. This sequence joins TRBV29-1 and TRBJ2-2; 14 nucleotides match TRBD2. V shed 7 bases and J 1 base; nucleotides not matched to a gene: 5. From germline, CDR1 is SQVTM and CDR2 ANQGSEA. This CDR3 has 16 amino acids.

This chain joins TRBV20-1 and TRBJ1-2; D unresolved. In germline, CDR1 is DFQATT, CDR2 SNEGSKA (reference sequence). The CDR3 extends over 11 amino acids. CDR3 region: CSTFGVYGYTF. In nucleotides, the CDR3 is TGCAGCACTTTCGGGGTTTATGGCTACACCTTC.

The chain couples TRBV7-3 to TRBJ2-7; 8 bases fit TRBD1. Germline CDR1 reads SGHTA; CDR2 reads FQGTGA. The CDR3 consists of 16 residues. V lost 4 bases to trimming and J lost 2 bases; unmatched junction nucleotides: 10. DNA for the CDR3: TGTGCCAGCAGCTCCCAAAGCCGGGACAGGCCCTACGAGCAGTACTTC. Residues: CASSSQSRDRPYEQYF.

V gene TRBV25-1 combines with J gene TRBJ2-5; TRBD1 matches at 12 bases. V lost 4 bases, J lost 4 bases, and 10 bases stayed unmatched. Germline V CDR1 and CDR2: MGHDK, SYGVNS. The length of the CDR3 is 17 residues. For the CDR3, the DNA is TGTGCCAGCAGTGGGGGGCGGGACAGGGGGCAGCGAGAGACCCAGTACTTC. Protein product: CASSGGRDRGQRETQYF.

The chain is built from TRBV4-3 and TRBJ1-2, with TRBD1 as a possible D gene (6 bases). Trimming shortened V by 0 bases and J by 8 bases, and 10 bases separated the two germline ends. Germline-derived CDR1 and CDR2 are LGHNA and YSLEER. The CDR3 sequence is 13 residues long. CDR3 in DNA: TGCGCCAGCAGCCAAGACAGGGGTGGCGGCTACACCTTC. It translates to CASSQDRGGGYTF.

The chain carries TRBV9 and TRBJ1-1; D not certain. Germline values: CDR1 SGDLS, CDR2 YYNGEE. Deletions cut 0 bases from V and 1 base from J, with 10 bases between. This CDR3 is 15 amino acids long. The CDR3 DNA follows: TGTGCCAGCAGCGTAGACCCAGGCAGGAACACTGAAGCTTTCTTT. Translated: CASSVDPGRNTEAFF.

The chain is built from TRBV30 and TRBJ1-5; D gene ambiguous. CDR1 is GTSNPN, CDR2 SVGIG, per germline (reference sequence). V was clipped by 0 bases and J by 9 bases, with 15 bases between them. The CDR3 is 14 amino acids. CDR3 protein: CAWSVGEGPRPQHF. The CDR3 nucleotides read TGTGCCTGGAGTGTAGGTGAGGGCCCGAGGCCCCAGCATTTT.

This clone has a handful of counts. CDR3 coding DNA: TGTGCCATCAGTGAGTCGAGGCACCAGCCCCAGCATTTT. The encoded protein is CAISESRHQPQHF. V is TRBV10-3 and J is TRBJ1-5; D not certain. This CDR3 comprises 13 residues. Germline lookup yields CDR1 ENHRY and CDR2 SYGVKD. Trimming left V 0 bases short and J 7 bases short, with 7 bases between.

By its share, this clone is medium-sized. This rearrangement joins TRBV9 to TRBJ1-1; tentatively, D is TRBD1 (6 bases). The V gene lost 3 bases and the J gene lost 6 bases, with 15 bases spanning the gap. The CDR3 runs to 14 residues. The germline V gene has CDR1 SGDLS and CDR2 YYNGEE. The CDR3 region has the DNA TGTGCCAGCAGCGGGACGACAGAGGGGGCTGAAGCTTTCTTT. Translated: CASSGTTEGAEAFF.

For the CDR3, the DNA is TGTGCCAGCACTCTAGGCCTGACAGGGTCAGATACGCAGTATTTT. As protein: CASTLGLTGSDTQYF. The chain uses TRBV6-5 and TRBJ2-3; 7 bases fit TRBD1. The CDR3 runs 15 residues. Germline-derived CDR1 and CDR2 are MNHEY and SVGAGI. With 7 bases clipped from V and 4 bases from J, the junction kept 11 bases outside the gene matches.

The V gene is TRBV10-3, the J gene TRBJ2-2, with 10 bases that match TRBD1. V gave up 2 bases and J gave up 5 bases; unmatched junction bases: 8. The CDR3 contains 17 residues. From germline, CDR1 is ENHRY and CDR2 SYGVKD. The CDR3 loop reads CAISETVGTGVTGELFF. The CDR3, as DNA: TGTGCCATCAGTGAGACGGTCGGGACAGGGGTTACCGGGGAGCTGTTTTTT.

V is TRBV5-4 and J is TRBJ2-7, with a tentative D call TRBD2 (6 bases). The length of the CDR3 is 13 residues. Trimming shortened V by 2 bases and J by 4 bases, and 10 bases separated the two germline ends. Looked up from germline, CDR1 is SGHNT and CDR2 is YYREEE (reference sequence). The CDR3 sequence is CASSFGTFYEQYF. The CDR3 DNA reads as TGTGCCAGCAGCTTCGGGACTTTTTACGAGCAGTACTTC.

Written as DNA, the CDR3 is TGTGCCAGTCGGGGCAGGGGCGACCAGCCCCAGCATTTT. As protein: CASRGRGDQPQHF. This chain joins TRBV19 and TRBJ1-5; TRBD1 might be the D (6 bases). The V end lost 8 bases, the J end lost 7 bases, and 15 bases lay between the germline ends. Germline CDR1 LNHDA, CDR2 SQIVND (reference sequence). The CDR3 consists of 13 residues.

This clone was found once. This rearrangement joins TRBV7-9 to TRBJ2-7; 12 nucleotides line up with TRBD2. The J segment lost 2 bases and the V segment lost 5 bases, leaving 13 bases of the junction unmatched. Germline CDR1 reads SEHNR; CDR2 reads FQNEAQ (reference sequence). The CDR3 contains 18 residues. CDR3 in DNA: TGTGCCAGCAGCCCCGGTACCGGACTAGCGGGAAACCCCTACGAGCAGTACTTC. This encodes CASSPGTGLAGNPYEQYF.

This clone was recorded once. V gene TRBV9 combines with J gene TRBJ2-1; the D is unclear. CDR1 and CDR2 (germline): SGDLS, YYNGEE. The V and J ends lost 0 bases and 0 bases respectively, with 7 bases between them. This CDR3 region has 15 residues. CDR3 coding DNA: TGTGCCAGCAGCGTAGACCCGAGCTCCTACAATGAGCAGTTCTTC. Its protein is CASSVDPSSYNEQFF.

The chain couples TRBV4-1 to TRBJ1-3; D not certain. The germline V gene encodes CDR1 MGHRA and CDR2 YSYEKL. Trimming removed 4 bases from V and 0 bases from J, with 10 bases in between. The CDR3 is made up of 15 amino acids. CDR3 amino acids: CASSLQLYSGNTIYF. The CDR3 coding sequence is TGCGCCAGCAGCCTTCAGCTCTACTCTGGAAACACCATATATTTT.

DNA for the CDR3: TGCGCCAGCAGCTTGGTAGCTAGCGGGGGGGCCGAGCAGTACTTC. It is translated as CASSLVASGGAEQYF. The chain joins TRBV5-1 to TRBJ2-7, with 12 bases fitting TRBD2. This CDR3 region has 15 residues. Germline-derived CDR1 and CDR2 are SGHRS and YFSETQ. V lost 0 bases to trimming and J lost 6 bases; unmatched junction nucleotides: 4.

V and J are TRBV23-1 and TRBJ2-2; 7 bases align to TRBD1. TRBV23-1 falls under the ORF class, with uncertain function. The junction had 8 bases not matched to a gene; V was cut back by 5 bases and J by 2 bases. The CDR3 has 16 residues. The CDR3 nucleotides read TGCGCCAGCAGTACCCCCGGGACAGCAAACACCGGGGAGCTGTTTTTT. Translation gives CASSTPGTANTGELFF.

V usage is TRBV10-3 and J usage is TRBJ1-6, with TRBD1 identical over 10 bases. Germline values: CDR1 ENHRY, CDR2 SYGVKD. This CDR3 region has 14 residues. The V and J ends lost 2 bases and 10 bases, in that order; junction bases with no gene match: 2. DNA for the CDR3: TGTGCCATCAGTGAGGGGACAGGGGTATCACCCCTCCACTTT. It specifies CAISEGTGVSPLHF.

This rearrangement joins TRBV10-2 to TRBJ1-3; a possible D gene is TRBD1 (5 bases). The V gene lost 0 bases and the J gene lost 0 bases, with 9 bases spanning the gap. Germline V gives CDR1 WSHSY, CDR2 SAAADI. The CDR3 is 16 amino acids. DNA for the CDR3: TGCGCCAGCAGTGAGTCCCCGGGGGGCTCTGGAAACACCATATATTTT. This encodes CASSESPGGSGNTIYF.

The J gene is TRBJ2-3, the V gene TRBV2; 11 bases are shared with TRBD2. The trim removed 5 bases at V and 1 base at J, leaving 2 bases unmatched. Germline-derived CDR1 and CDR2 are SNHLY and FYNNEI. The CDR3 has 15 residues. The CDR3 region is CASSSTSGGTDTQYF. In nucleotides, the CDR3 is TGTGCCAGCAGTTCGACTAGCGGGGGCACAGATACGCAGTATTTT.

This clone was found a few times. The V and J genes are TRBV3-1 (or the pseudogene TRBV3-2) and TRBJ2-1, with 12 bases that match TRBD1. Trimming at V came to 1 base and at J to 15 bases, leaving 1 base not matched to a gene. CDR1 and CDR2 from the germline V gene are LGHDT and YNNKEL (reference sequence). The CDR3 loop spans 12 amino acids. The CDR3 reads CASSQGGQGAFF. Here the CDR3 DNA reads TGTGCCAGCAGCCAAGGGGGACAGGGGGCGTTCTTC.

The rearrangement links TRBV5-5 to TRBJ2-3; 13 bases are shared with TRBD2. The ends lost 4 bases at V and 0 bases at J; junction bases unmatched: 8. The CDR3 is 18 amino acids. In germline, CDR1 is SGHKS, CDR2 YYEKEE (reference sequence). CDR3 in DNA: TGTGCCAGCAGCCCCGGGACTAGCGGGGATTTCAGCACAGATACGCAGTATTTT. Amino acid sequence: CASSPGTSGDFSTDTQYF.

The chain uses TRBV9 and TRBJ2-1, with D perhaps TRBD2 (6 bases). V was pared by 8 bases and J by 7 bases, with 13 bases between. This CDR3 is built from 12 residues. The germline CDR1 and CDR2 sequences are SGDLS and YYNGEE. CDR3 in amino acids: CASDAEGNEQFF. The DNA for the CDR3 is TGTGCCAGTGATGCGGAGGGTAATGAGCAGTTCTTC.

This clone has more than one count but fewer than ten. The CDR3 DNA reads TGTGCCAGCGGTTCGGACAGGGCCTCTGGGGCCAACGTCCTGACTTTC. Amino acids: CASGSDRASGANVLTF. The chain has TRBV2 and TRBJ2-6; 8 bases align to TRBD1. Looked up from germline, CDR1 is SNHLY and CDR2 is FYNNEI. The CDR3 extends over 16 amino acids. J lost 0 bases, V lost 8 bases, and 6 bases had no gene match.

The chain joins TRBV4-3 to TRBJ2-7; 7 bases agree with TRBD2. J gave up 0 bases and V 0 bases, and 5 bases lay outside the gene matches. Germline lookup yields CDR1 LGHNA and CDR2 YSLEER. This CDR3 contains 16 residues. The CDR3 sequence is CASSQEGAGSSYEQYF. CDR3 DNA: TGCGCCAGCAGCCAAGAGGGAGCGGGGAGCTCCTACGAGCAGTACTTC.

This sequence joins TRBV7-2 and TRBJ1-4; unclear D gene. Germline V gene lookup returns CDR1 SGHTA and CDR2 FQGNSA. The CDR3 sequence is 16 residues long. Trimming took 2 bases from V and 0 from J, leaving 10 bases between them. The CDR3 nucleotides read TGTGCCAGCAGCTTAAGTTCAGGAACAACTAATGAAAAACTGTTTTTT. Protein sequence: CASSLSSGTTNEKLFF.

This chain links TRBV5-1 with TRBJ1-1, with D hard to call. V was cut by 0 bases and J by 0 bases, with 12 bases left in between. This CDR3 has 16 amino acids. From germline, CDR1 is SGHRS and CDR2 YFSETQ. The CDR3 is CASSLGLGAMNTEAFF. The CDR3 DNA reads TGCGCCAGCAGCTTGGGTCTAGGCGCCATGAACACTGAAGCTTTCTTT.

The rearrangement joins TRBV18 to TRBJ2-7; no clear D gene. Germline CDR1 and CDR2: KGHSH and LQKENI. Trimming stripped 9 bases from V and 2 bases from J, with 17 bases between. This CDR3 is built from 14 residues. CDR3 sequence: CARLPVCEPYEQYF. The CDR3 DNA sequence: TGTGCCAGACTCCCGGTCTGCGAGCCCTACGAGCAGTACTTC.

The CDR3 spells CATRAGQGARGANVLTF. The CDR3 bases are TGCGCCACCCGGGCGGGACAGGGGGCGCGAGGGGCCAACGTCCTGACTTTC. The rearrangement uses TRBV5-1 and TRBJ2-6, with 12 bases fitting TRBD1. Germline V gives CDR1 SGHRS, CDR2 YFSETQ. V lost 9 bases and J lost 4; bases outside the gene matches: 11. The CDR3 extends over 17 amino acids.

The chain couples TRBV6-2 or TRBV6-3 to TRBJ2-7, with 7 bases that match TRBD1. Germline V lookup: CDR1 MNHEY, CDR2 SVGEGT. The CDR3 is 15 residues long. V gave up 4 bases and J gave up 2 bases; unmatched junction bases: 8. The CDR3 DNA reads as TGTGCCAGCAGTTCCCCCTCGGGACAGCCCTACGAGCAGTACTTC. This sequence encodes CASSSPSGQPYEQYF.